Following are 18 T cell receptor delta chains from one sample sequenced in a study of DNA immune sequencing with unique molecular identifiers. A 32-plex genomic DNA assay used primers for all 8 TRDV and 4 TRDJ genes. The library had 12-nucleotide UMIs introduced over approximately 3 barcoding cycles, then a second adapter PCR. TCRdb applied CATT to the multiplex PCR reads for clone calling. The profile covers about 5,200 delta-chain clones, with approximately 10% appearing a single time and approximately 53% taken by the ten largest. What was sequenced was gamma-delta T cells enriched from blood buffy coat, or unenriched PBMCs (not recorded which). Receptor source: a human donor in good health.

This clone was observed a handful of times. TCRdb pairs this DNA with a much larger clone's protein that differs at residue 6, likely a read error; the protein shown was translated from the DNA. The chain combines TRDV2 with TRDJ1; 7 bases are shared with TRDD3. The J segment lost 0 bases and the V segment lost 0 bases, leaving 9 bases of the junction unmatched. The V gene's germline CDR1 is GEAIGNYY and CDR2 EKD. This CDR3 region has 17 residues. CDR3 nucleotides: TGTGCCTGTGACACCCACGTGTTGGGGGAGAACACCGATAAACTCATCTTT. Translated: CACDTHVLGENTDKLIF.

For this clone: A read error is likely here: a far larger clone is one base away. The chain joins TRDV2 to TRDJ1; 11 bases line up with TRDD3. Germline V gives CDR1 GEAIGNYY, CDR2 EKD. This CDR3 is built from 18 residues. Written as DNA, the CDR3 is TGTGCCCGTGACACGCTACTGGGGGATATTGAAATCACCGATAAACTCATCTTT. Protein product: CARDTLLGDIEITDKLIF.

Without a V gene call, the J gene is given as TRDJ1; the listed D gene, TRDD3, was not tested against the DNA. The CDR3 has 16 amino acids. The DNA of the CDR3 is TGTGCTCTCGGAAAGGGCACATGGGGGATATGGGGTAAACTCATCTTT. Amino acid sequence: CALGKGTWGIWGKLIF.

This clone was counted a few times. The amino acid sequence in TCRdb belongs to a much larger clone and departs from this DNA's translation at residue 12, likely a sequencing read error; the sequence shown is translated from the DNA. The chain couples TRDV2 to TRDJ1; 7 bases match TRDD3. This CDR3 has 20 residues. Germline CDR1 is GEAIGNYY and CDR2 is EKD. V shed 0 bases, J shed 0 bases, and the junction held 18 bases outside the gene matches. This CDR3 reads CACDTYGLSGYRPNTDKLIF. CDR3 in DNA: TGTGCCTGTGACACCTACGGTTTGTCGGGATACAGGCCCAACACCGATAAACTCATCTTT.

The V gene remains uncalled, whereas the J gene is TRDJ1; TRDD3 is the table's D call, not checked against the DNA. The CDR3 runs 19 residues. The CDR3 region is CALGDLKFLPTGGTDKLIF. For the CDR3, the DNA is TGTGCTCTTGGGGACCTGAAGTTCCTACCCACGGGGGGAACCGATAAACTCATCTTT.

This clone has more than one count but fewer than ten. TCRdb assigns this DNA the protein of a much larger clone, which departs from its translation at residue 11; this likely reflects a read error, and the protein shown comes from translating the DNA. The rearrangement links TRDV2 to TRDJ1; 11 bases map to TRDD3. Trimming cost V 0 bases and J 6 bases; bases outside gene matches: 5. Germline CDR1 and CDR2: GEAIGNYY and EKD. The CDR3 consists of 15 residues. CDR3 sequence reads: CACDTVSGGYHKLIF. CDR3 sequence (DNA): TGTGCCTGTGACACCGTTTCTGGGGGATACCATAAACTCATCTTT.

This clone has a count of ten or more. The chain recombines TRAV38-2/DV8 with TRDJ1; 13 bases agree with TRDD3. Germline V lookup: CDR1 TSESDYY, CDR2 QEAYKQQN. The J segment lost 0 bases and the V segment lost 0 bases, leaving 20 bases of the junction unmatched. This CDR3 spans 23 amino acids. CDR3 residues: CAYRSADLPITDWGIRDTDKLIF. CDR3 nucleotides: TGTGCTTATAGGAGCGCGGACCTTCCTATAACTGACTGGGGGATACGGGACACCGATAAACTCATCTTT.

In regard to this clone: Translating this DNA gives a protein that differs at residue 6 from the TCRdb one, which belongs to a much larger clone; a read error is likely, and the protein shown is this translation. This chain links TRDV2 with TRDJ3; no clear D. Trimming removed 1 base at V and 0 bases at J, with 15 bases between. Germline CDR1 GEAIGNYY, CDR2 EKD. CDR3 size: 19 residues. The chain's CDR3 is CACDTAGLRSSWDTRQMFF. The CDR3 DNA reads TGTGCCTGTGACACGGCGGGGCTACGGAGCTCCTGGGACACCCGACAGATGTTTTTC.

Regarding this clone: The protein given by TCRdb reflects a much larger clone and differs at residue 8 from this DNA's translation, likely from a read error; the protein shown is the DNA's translation. The chain joins TRDV2 to TRDJ1; TRDD3 matches 7 bases. The CDR3 covers 17 residues. J gave up 0 bases and V 1 base, and 10 bases lay outside the gene matches. CDR1 is GEAIGNYY and CDR2 is EKD in the germline V gene. This CDR3 is CACDTLGGGKYTDKLIF. The CDR3 bases are TGTGCCTGTGACACTCTGGGGGGTGGAAAGTACACCGATAAACTCATCTTT.

Turning to this clone: The protein given by TCRdb reflects a much larger clone and differs at residue 8 from this DNA's translation, likely from a read error; the protein shown is the DNA's translation. V gene TRDV2 combines with J gene TRDJ1; D is unresolved. V was pared by 3 bases and J by 1 base, with 14 bases between. The germline V gene encodes CDR1 GEAIGNYY and CDR2 EKD. The CDR3 totals 15 residues. CDR3 bases: TGTGCCTGTGACCCCGTAATACAGCGCACCGATAAACTCATCTTT. This gives the protein CACDPVIQRTDKLIF.

The sample holds many counts of this clone. This chain uses TRDV2 with TRDJ3, with D possibly TRDD3 on 6 matching bases. The CDR3 loop spans 19 amino acids. Trimming pared 1 base from V and 0 bases from J, leaving 15 bases between. Per germline, CDR1 GEAIGNYY and CDR2 EKD. CDR3 nucleotides: TGTGCCTGTGACACGATAGTGGGGGCAAGCTCCTGGGACACCCGACAGATGTTTTTC. Its protein product is CACDTIVGASSWDTRQMFF.

This clone was seen only a few times. TCRdb attributes to this sequence the protein of a much larger clone, which differs from the DNA translation at residue 13; a read error is likely, and the protein displayed is translated from the DNA. The CDR3 nucleotides are TGTGCCTGTGACACCGTCGCTACTGGGGGATACGGAGCGTACACCGATAAACTCATCTTT. Amino acids: CACDTVATGGYGAYTDKLIF. The chain combines TRDV2 with TRDJ1; 13 bases map to TRDD3. The CDR3 runs to 20 residues. V shed 0 bases, J shed 0 bases, and the junction held 12 bases outside the gene matches. In germline, CDR1 is GEAIGNYY, CDR2 EKD.

This clone turned up a few times. This likely reflects a read error, since a far larger clone is one base away. Different DNA sequences within this sample yield the same CDR3. The chain combines TRDV2 with TRDJ1; 12 positions match TRDD3. The CDR3 consists of 19 residues. CDR1 and CDR2 (germline): GEAIGNYY, EKD. The CDR3 loop reads CACDRILSGGYAETDKLIF. The CDR3 DNA sequence: TGTGCGTGTGACAGGATCCTCTCTGGGGGATACGCGGAAACCGATAAACTCATCTTT.

The table lists this clone with a few counts. For this DNA, TCRdb reports the protein of a much larger clone, which diverges at residue 8, most likely from a read error; the protein presented here is translated directly from the DNA. The same CDR3 arises from other DNA sequences in this sample as well. The genes are TRDV2 and TRDJ1; 9 nucleotides align to TRDD3. The V segment lost 0 bases and the J segment 0 bases; nucleotides outside the gene matches: 13. The CDR3 spans 19 residues. The germline V gene has CDR1 GEAIGNYY and CDR2 EKD. CDR3 nucleotide sequence: TGTGCCTGTGACACCGTATCGAAGTGGGGGATATCAGACACCGATAAACTCATCTTT. Amino acid sequence: CACDTVSKWGISDTDKLIF.

By share of the sample, this clone is medium-sized. V usage is TRDV2 and J usage is TRDJ1, with 9 bases that match TRDD3. Germline V gene lookup returns CDR1 GEAIGNYY and CDR2 EKD. V lost 3 bases, J lost 7 bases, and 8 bases stayed unmatched. This CDR3 is 14 amino acids long. The CDR3 DNA follows: TGTGCCTGTGACTCCATACTGGGGGAAACTAAACTCATCTTT. This sequence encodes CACDSILGETKLIF.

A remark on this clone: Possible read error: a much larger clone is one base away. The chain has TRAV29/DV5 and TRDJ1; unclear D gene. Here the J gene was assigned by germline matching of the DNA, as TCRdb has none. The germline V gene encodes CDR1 NSMFDY and CDR2 ISSIKDK. The CDR3 is 22 amino acids. Deletions cut 5 bases from V and 5 bases from J, with 43 bases between. CDR3 sequence (DNA): TGTGCAGCCGGAGCGCATCACCACGAGCCCCAACGATCACGCTCCGGGAGAGATAAACTCATCTTT. The encoded protein is CAAGAHHHEPQRSRSGRDKLIF.

This clone was counted only a few times. TCRdb shows a much larger clone's protein in place of this DNA's translation, and the two differ at residue 12, likely through a read error; the protein shown is translated from the DNA. V usage is TRDV2 and J usage is TRDJ1; 8 bases are a match to TRDD3. CDR3 length: 16 amino acids. The V gene's germline CDR1 is GEAIGNYY and CDR2 EKD. The CDR3 spells CACDTVGGYSTYKLIF. The CDR3 DNA reads TGTGCCTGTGACACCGTCGGGGGATATAGCACCTATAAACTCATCTTT.

The table lists this clone with a few counts. This DNA's translation differs at residue 5 from TCRdb's protein, which comes from a much larger clone; a read error is likely, and the protein shown is translated from the DNA. The chain has TRDV2 and TRDJ1; 7 positions match TRDD3. CDR1 GEAIGNYY and CDR2 EKD come from the germline V gene. V lost 3 bases to trimming and J lost 0 bases; unmatched junction nucleotides: 6. CDR3 length: 15 amino acids. The CDR3 DNA is TGTGCCTGTGACCCACTGGGGACAGACACCGATAAACTCATCTTT. This gives the protein CACDPLGTDTDKLIF.